This is a list of T cell receptor beta chains from one sample in a study of blood T cell repertoires in COVID-19. TCRdb keeps only in-frame clones here, not all; method: immunoSEQ multiplex PCR. The data contain tens of thousands of clones, roughly 85% of them seen just once; the ten biggest clones take up around 2.7%. Material: peripheral blood. These receptor sequences come from an elderly man with acute or convalescent COVID-19. Each CDR3 is given without its conserved first and last residue. Fields, in order: V gene, J gene, CDR3 length, CDR3 protein.

V: TRBV19; J: TRBJ1-1; length: 10; CDR3: ASSQWSTEAF
V: TRBV6-5; J: TRBJ2-7; length: 13; CDR3: ASSYMQGIGYEQY
V: TRBV5-1; J: TRBJ2-5; length: 12; CDR3: ASSLVAGVETQY
V: TRBV2; J: TRBJ2-7; length: 13; CDR3: ASTFEQGNSYEQY
V: TRBV19; J: TRBJ2-7; length: 12; CDR3: ASSDAGGPDEQY
V: TRBV29-1; J: TRBJ1-1; length: 11; CDR3: SARTGVDTEAF
V: TRBV7-2; J: TRBJ2-7; length: 12; CDR3: ASSPGTPSYEQY
V: TRBV3-1/TRBV3-2; J: TRBJ2-5; length: 12; CDR3: ASSQARGRETQY
V: TRBV5-4; J: TRBJ2-1; length: 14; CDR3: ASSLEDRWSYNEQF
V: TRBV27; J: TRBJ1-1; length: 13; CDR3: ASSLSREKNTEAF
V: TRBV3-1/TRBV3-2; J: TRBJ2-7; length: 10; CDR3: ASSLVEYEQY
V: TRBV4-1; J: TRBJ1-2; length: 14; CDR3: ASSQEVQATLYGYT
V: TRBV6-5; J: TRBJ1-4; length: 14; CDR3: ASSSIRLGGYEKLF
V: TRBV3-1/TRBV3-2; J: TRBJ1-1; length: 13; CDR3: ASSQGVSGNTEAF
V: TRBV18; J: TRBJ2-7; length: 14; CDR3: ASSPPSAGGAYEQY
V: TRBV23-1; J: TRBJ1-6; length: 12; CDR3: ARARTGNGSPLH
V: TRBV9; J: TRBJ2-6; length: 14; CDR3: ASGGGDDSGANVLT
V: TRBV3-1/TRBV3-2; J: TRBJ2-7; length: 13; CDR3: ASSSRTSGGGEQY
V: TRBV18; J: TRBJ2-7; length: 12; CDR3: ASSGTAVTYEQY
V: TRBV6-2/TRBV6-3; J: TRBJ1-1; length: 13; CDR3: ASSYYRQMNTEAF
V: TRBV11-3; J: TRBJ2-2; length: 16; CDR3: ASSLFGAGGGSTGELF
V: TRBV9; J: TRBJ1-2; length: 15; CDR3: ASSAGTGGRANYGYT
V: TRBV6-2/TRBV6-3; J: TRBJ1-2; length: 12; CDR3: ASSPRTGVIGYT
V: TRBV29-1; J: TRBJ2-1; length: 13; CDR3: SAGLTGRVNNEQF
V: TRBV3-1/TRBV3-2; J: TRBJ2-4; length: 16; CDR3: ASSQGASGGIAKNIQY
V: TRBV20-1; J: TRBJ1-2; length: 9; CDR3: SARGGIGYT
V: TRBV6-5; J: TRBJ1-6; length: 12; CDR3: ASSRDRGNSPLH
V: TRBV6-1; J: TRBJ1-1; length: 12; CDR3: ASSESINRERAF
V: TRBV7-2; J: TRBJ2-3; length: 16; CDR3: ASSEGLAGGAYADTQY
V: TRBV11-2; J: TRBJ2-7; length: 13; CDR3: ASSLKPSSTYEQY
V: TRBV19; J: TRBJ2-2; length: 13; CDR3: ASSLAGGNTGELF
V: TRBV5-4; J: TRBJ2-3; length: 13; CDR3: ASSLGLAGTDTQY
V: TRBV6-5; J: TRBJ1-5; length: 13; CDR3: ASSYKGGGNQPQH
V: TRBV7-3; J: TRBJ2-7; length: 9; CDR3: ASSSRNEQY
V: TRBV5-1; J: TRBJ2-3; length: 12; CDR3: ASRTEPSTDTQY
V: TRBV27; J: TRBJ1-4; length: 13; CDR3: ASSLSGAYHEKLF
V: TRBV2; J: TRBJ2-1; length: 13; CDR3: ASRRTSGAYNEQF
V: TRBV7-9; J: TRBJ2-5; length: 13; CDR3: ASSPAGGRGGTQY
V: TRBV10-2; J: TRBJ2-1; length: 12; CDR3: ASRDRGGLGEQF
V: TRBV14; J: TRBJ1-1; length: 13; CDR3: ASSRSMAGGTEAF
V: TRBV7-9; J: TRBJ1-2; length: 12; CDR3: ASSLRNTNYGYT